These T cell receptor beta chains were read from a single sample in a study of a mutant IDH1 vaccine in newly diagnosed glioma. Assay: immunoSEQ multiplex PCR; the TCRdb copy retains only in-frame clones and omits some. This sample yields tens of thousands of clones, of which about 89% are seen a single time; about 9.2% belongs to the top ten. The sequences come from PBMCs, collected from a glioma patient treated with radiotherapy, temozolomide or both. All receptors come from a man younger than 45 with glioma. CDR3s include the opening cysteine and the closing phenylalanine or tryptophan. The order of the fields is V gene, D gene, clone size, J gene, CDR3 protein, CDR3 DNA. The D gene is left open where the match is weak. Some rows mark clone size as missing; the rest say once, few, many or name a class of expanded clone.

V gene: TRBV29-1
D gene: NA
clone size: NA
J gene: TRBJ1-1
CDR3 protein: CSVVFSARGANTEAFF
CDR3 DNA: TGCAGCGTTGTGTTCTCGGCGAGGGGCGCGAACACTGAAGCTTTCTTT

V gene: TRBV18
D gene: NA
clone size: NA
J gene: TRBJ1-2
CDR3 protein: CASSPDNRDPFFYGYTF
CDR3 DNA: TGTGCCAGCTCACCAGATAATAGGGACCCCTTCTTCTATGGCTACACCTTC

V gene: TRBV18
D gene: NA
clone size: NA
J gene: TRBJ2-1
CDR3 protein: CASSPGQGWGQWQFF
CDR3 DNA: TGTGCCAGCTCACCAGGGCAGGGTTGGGGCCAGTGGCAGTTCTTC

V gene: TRBV9
D gene: TRBD1
clone size: NA
J gene: TRBJ2-2
CDR3 protein: CASSGRTGGVGELFF
CDR3 DNA: TGTGCCAGCAGCGGGAGGACAGGGGGAGTCGGGGAGCTGTTTTTT

V gene: TRBV5-1
D gene: TRBD1
clone size: NA
J gene: TRBJ1-3
CDR3 protein: CASSRDRGGNTIYF
CDR3 DNA: TGCGCCAGCAGCCGGGACAGGGGAGGAAACACCATATATTTT

V gene: TRBV27
D gene: TRBD2
clone size: NA
J gene: TRBJ2-3
CDR3 protein: CASSLRLLAGMQDTQYF
CDR3 DNA: TGTGCCAGCAGTCTGAGACTACTAGCGGGAATGCAAGATACGCAGTATTTT

V gene: TRBV4-1
D gene: TRBD1
clone size: few
J gene: TRBJ2-1
CDR3 protein: CASSRKDGDSSYNEQFF
CDR3 DNA: TGCGCCAGCAGCCGAAAGGACGGGGACAGCTCCTACAATGAGCAGTTCTTC

V gene: TRBV5-1
D gene: NA
clone size: NA
J gene: TRBJ1-1
CDR3 protein: CASSLDSRNTEAFF
CDR3 DNA: TGCGCCAGCAGCCTGGACAGTAGGAACACTGAAGCTTTCTTT

V gene: TRBV2
D gene: TRBD2
clone size: NA
J gene: TRBJ2-2
CDR3 protein: CASSVTSGKVHTGELFF
CDR3 DNA: TGTGCCAGCAGCGTGACTAGCGGGAAGGTCCACACCGGGGAGCTGTTTTTT

V gene: TRBV29-1
D gene: TRBD2
clone size: NA
J gene: TRBJ2-5
CDR3 protein: CSVEDVGLAGGETQYF
CDR3 DNA: TGCAGCGTTGAAGATGTCGGACTAGCGGGAGGGGAGACCCAGTACTTC

V gene: TRBV27
D gene: NA
clone size: few
J gene: TRBJ2-7
CDR3 protein: CASSSRGLYEQYF
CDR3 DNA: TGTGCCAGCAGTTCCCGGGGCCTCTACGAGCAGTACTTC

V gene: TRBV20-1
D gene: NA
clone size: NA
J gene: TRBJ2-5
CDR3 protein: CSGRFIETQYF
CDR3 DNA: TGCAGTGGGAGGTTTATTGAGACCCAGTACTTC

V gene: TRBV7-2
D gene: TRBD2
clone size: NA
J gene: TRBJ2-3
CDR3 protein: CASSRGAGITDTQYF
CDR3 DNA: TGTGCCAGCAGCCGGGGAGCGGGGATCACAGATACGCAGTATTTT

V gene: TRBV5-1
D gene: TRBD1
clone size: NA
J gene: TRBJ1-1
CDR3 protein: CASSLGTGNTEAFF
CDR3 DNA: TGCGCCAGCAGCTTGGGGACAGGAAACACTGAAGCTTTCTTT

V gene: TRBV5-1
D gene: NA
clone size: NA
J gene: TRBJ2-1
CDR3 protein: CASSFSGTQLYNEQFF
CDR3 DNA: TGCGCCAGCAGCTTCTCCGGGACTCAACTTTACAATGAGCAGTTCTTC

V gene: TRBV7-7
D gene: TRBD2
clone size: NA
J gene: TRBJ2-1
CDR3 protein: CASSPPGGRQFF
CDR3 DNA: TGTGCCAGCAGCCCTCCGGGGGGGAGGCAGTTCTTC

V gene: TRBV5-1
D gene: NA
clone size: NA
J gene: TRBJ2-2
CDR3 protein: CASHFTSDTGELFF
CDR3 DNA: TGCGCCAGCCACTTTACCAGCGACACCGGGGAGCTGTTTTTT

V gene: TRBV6-5
D gene: NA
clone size: NA
J gene: TRBJ1-1
CDR3 protein: CASSYTRGMNTEAFF
CDR3 DNA: TGTGCCAGCAGTTATACGAGGGGTATGAACACTGAAGCTTTCTTT

V gene: TRBV6-4
D gene: TRBD1
clone size: NA
J gene: TRBJ1-3
CDR3 protein: CASSEGTGAGNTIYF
CDR3 DNA: TGTGCCAGCAGTGAAGGGACAGGGGCTGGAAACACCATATATTTT

V gene: TRBV19
D gene: TRBD2
clone size: NA
J gene: TRBJ2-5
CDR3 protein: CASSMRAGVEETQYF
CDR3 DNA: TGTGCCAGTAGTATGAGAGCGGGAGTGGAGGAGACCCAGTACTTC

V gene: TRBV27
D gene: NA
clone size: NA
J gene: TRBJ2-7
CDR3 protein: CASSLGPVDEQYF
CDR3 DNA: TGTGCCAGCAGTTTGGGGCCGGTAGATGAGCAGTACTTC

V gene: TRBV5-1
D gene: NA
clone size: NA
J gene: TRBJ2-1
CDR3 protein: CASSPRGGEVSEQFF
CDR3 DNA: TGCGCCAGCAGCCCGAGAGGGGGAGAAGTCAGTGAGCAGTTCTTC

V gene: TRBV30
D gene: NA
clone size: NA
J gene: TRBJ2-7
CDR3 protein: CAWSPRGFFSYEQYF
CDR3 DNA: TGTGCCTGGAGCCCCAGGGGATTTTTCTCCTACGAGCAGTACTTC

V gene: TRBV10-3
D gene: NA
clone size: NA
J gene: TRBJ2-1
CDR3 protein: CAISRTDTYNEQFF
CDR3 DNA: TGTGCCATCAGTAGGACAGATACCTACAATGAGCAGTTCTTC

V gene: TRBV30
D gene: NA
clone size: NA
J gene: TRBJ1-2
CDR3 protein: CAWTTGPSRGYTF
CDR3 DNA: TGTGCCTGGACCACCGGACCGAGTAGAGGCTACACCTTC

V gene: TRBV5-4
D gene: TRBD2
clone size: NA
J gene: TRBJ2-1
CDR3 protein: CASSSRRASGYNEQFF
CDR3 DNA: TGTGCCAGCAGCTCTCGACGAGCTAGCGGTTACAATGAGCAGTTCTTC

V gene: TRBV6-1
D gene: NA
clone size: NA
J gene: TRBJ1-5
CDR3 protein: CASSEMVYQPQHF
CDR3 DNA: TGTGCCAGCAGTGAAATGGTGTATCAGCCCCAGCATTTT

V gene: TRBV29-1
D gene: NA
clone size: NA
J gene: TRBJ2-1
CDR3 protein: CSVFGSSYNEQFF
CDR3 DNA: TGCAGCGTTTTTGGGAGCTCCTACAATGAGCAGTTCTTC

V gene: TRBV2
D gene: NA
clone size: NA
J gene: TRBJ2-7
CDR3 protein: CASTRGYEQYF
CDR3 DNA: TGTGCCAGCACCCGCGGTTACGAGCAGTACTTC

V gene: TRBV4-2
D gene: TRBD2
clone size: NA
J gene: TRBJ2-6
CDR3 protein: CASSPGLAVSLGANVLTF
CDR3 DNA: TGTGCCAGCAGCCCGGGACTAGCGGTATCTCTGGGAGCCAACGTCCTGACTTTC

V gene: TRBV15
D gene: TRBD1
clone size: NA
J gene: TRBJ2-2
CDR3 protein: CATTDRGGEYTGELFF
CDR3 DNA: TGTGCCACCACCGACAGGGGGGGAGAATACACCGGGGAGCTGTTTTTT

V gene: TRBV5-1
D gene: NA
clone size: NA
J gene: TRBJ1-2
CDR3 protein: CASSWRDNFYGYTF
CDR3 DNA: TGCGCCAGCAGCTGGCGGGACAACTTTTATGGCTACACCTTC

V gene: TRBV18
D gene: NA
clone size: NA
J gene: TRBJ1-1
CDR3 protein: CASSYSLEAEAFF
CDR3 DNA: TGTGCCAGCTCATACTCCCTAGAGGCTGAAGCTTTCTTT

V gene: TRBV6-4
D gene: NA
clone size: NA
J gene: TRBJ1-3
CDR3 protein: CASSRDSSSGNTIYF
CDR3 DNA: TGTGCCAGCAGTAGGGACTCCAGCTCTGGAAACACCATATATTTT

V gene: TRBV18
D gene: NA
clone size: NA
J gene: TRBJ2-7
CDR3 protein: CASSPAVSYEQYF
CDR3 DNA: TGTGCCAGCTCACCGGCAGTCTCCTACGAGCAGTACTTC

V gene: TRBV6-6
D gene: NA
clone size: NA
J gene: TRBJ1-5
CDR3 protein: CASGSGDFQPQHF
CDR3 DNA: TGTGCCAGCGGGAGCGGGGATTTTCAGCCCCAGCATTTT

V gene: TRBV7-9
D gene: NA
clone size: NA
J gene: TRBJ2-2
CDR3 protein: CASNLLTGELFF
CDR3 DNA: TGTGCCAGCAACCTACTAACCGGGGAGCTGTTTTTT

V gene: TRBV2
D gene: NA
clone size: NA
J gene: TRBJ1-5
CDR3 protein: CASMRAGQPQHF
CDR3 DNA: TGTGCCAGCATGAGGGCGGGCCAGCCCCAGCATTTT

V gene: TRBV7-6
D gene: NA
clone size: NA
J gene: TRBJ1-6
CDR3 protein: CASTLGEDSPLHF
CDR3 DNA: TGTGCCAGCACCTTAGGGGAGGATTCACCCCTCCACTTT

V gene: TRBV10-2
D gene: NA
clone size: NA
J gene: TRBJ1-2
CDR3 protein: CASSDSLYGYTF
CDR3 DNA: TGCGCCAGCAGTGACAGCCTCTATGGCTACACCTTC

V gene: TRBV6-9
D gene: NA
clone size: medium-sized
J gene: TRBJ1-1
CDR3 protein: CASSYRMLNTEAFF
CDR3 DNA: TGTGCCAGCAGTTATAGGATGTTGAACACTGAAGCTTTCTTT

V gene: TRBV7-2
D gene: TRBD1
clone size: NA
J gene: TRBJ1-1
CDR3 protein: CASSWKEQGGRTEAFF
CDR3 DNA: TGTGCCAGCAGCTGGAAAGAACAGGGGGGAAGAACTGAAGCTTTCTTT

V gene: TRBV7-2
D gene: NA
clone size: NA
J gene: TRBJ2-2
CDR3 protein: CASSLGSRSNTGELFF
CDR3 DNA: TGTGCCAGCAGCTTAGGCTCGAGGTCGAACACCGGGGAGCTGTTTTTT

V gene: TRBV30
D gene: NA
clone size: NA
J gene: TRBJ1-3
CDR3 protein: CAWSVKGPTIYF
CDR3 DNA: TGTGCCTGGAGTGTAAAGGGTCCCACCATATATTTT

V gene: TRBV18
D gene: NA
clone size: once
J gene: TRBJ1-4
CDR3 protein: CASSPLGGNEKLFF
CDR3 DNA: TGTGCCAGCTCACCCCTAGGGGGGAACGAAAAACTGTTTTTT

V gene: TRBV7-9
D gene: NA
clone size: NA
J gene: TRBJ2-7
CDR3 protein: CASSLGDGSLFEQYF
CDR3 DNA: TGTGCCAGCAGCTTGGGAGACGGGTCACTATTCGAGCAGTACTTC

V gene: TRBV10-3
D gene: TRBD2
clone size: NA
J gene: TRBJ2-5
CDR3 protein: CAIQPGGDRREKTQYF
CDR3 DNA: TGTGCCATCCAGCCCGGGGGGGACCGAAGGGAGAAGACCCAGTACTTC

V gene: TRBV6-5
D gene: NA
clone size: once
J gene: TRBJ2-1
CDR3 protein: CASRNTDSYNEQFF
CDR3 DNA: TGTGCCAGCAGGAACACGGACAGCTACAATGAGCAGTTCTTC

V gene: TRBV11-2
D gene: NA
clone size: NA
J gene: TRBJ1-2
CDR3 protein: CASSPRVENGYTF
CDR3 DNA: TGTGCCAGCAGCCCCCGGGTGGAGAATGGCTACACCTTC

V gene: TRBV19
D gene: TRBD1
clone size: once
J gene: TRBJ2-7
CDR3 protein: CASSRGQTYEQYF
CDR3 DNA: TGTGCCAGTAGTAGGGGACAGACCTACGAGCAGTACTTC